This TCR beta chain was sequenced for a study of PD-L1 blockade in urothelial cancer. Study information: Patients with male sex and bladder-origin urothelial cancer accounted for about nine tenths of the roughly 29 enrolled. Between 0 and 3 prior chemotherapy regimens had been given to patients. Blood samples had a median of 141,255 T cells.

CDR3 length: 18 residues. V was clipped by 4 bases and J by 0 bases, with 17 bases between them. The germline CDR1 and CDR2 sequences are SGHRS and YFSETQ. The method was immunoSEQ multiplex PCR; TCRdb's version includes in-frame clones alone and lacks a portion of them. The data show 70,000 or so clones, with around 80% seen just once and approximately 4.7% held by the top ten. This receptor was taken from a man between 65 and 85 years old with urothelial cancer. The chain joins TRBV5-1 to TRBJ2-6; possibly TRBD1 for D (5 bases). The material sequenced was PBMCs, taken around atezolizumab (anti-PD-L1) treatment. CDR3 amino acids: CASSLGLGAYSGANVLTF. As DNA, the CDR3 is TGCGCCAGCAGCCTAGGGCTAGGGGCCTACTCTGGGGCCAACGTCCTGACTTTC.